Included here is one T cell receptor beta chain sequence, with context. Its antigen target is currently unknown. No base quality information exists; no much larger clone differs at one position. The data derive from a study of blood T cell repertoires in COVID-19 (dated by TCRdb to the early 2020s). In the study overall: The collaborator samples originated in the United States, Italy and Spain and spanned the acute and convalescent phases of COVID-19. The prospective study material was composed of cDNA or gDNA derived from T cells, B-cell-depleted T cells, or PBMCs. Deeply sampled blood TCRbeta repertoires from subjects exposed to, actively infected with, or recovered from COVID-19 were included in the dataset. The repertoires were released in a freely available public database intended as a resource for research on the immune response to SARS-CoV-2. Samples were obtained from the ongoing ImmuneRACE study (first 160 participants) and from over 1,000 subjects provided by 6 global collaborators. Sample metadata almost always included a de-identified subject ID, COVID-19 status, age in years and sex. Where available, HLA class I and class II types were obtained from metadata supplied by the sample provider rather than from assay-based typing.

General conclusions and limits of the study: Clinical and demographic metadata were provided uncurated, with the amount varying by source and participant.

TCRbeta CDR3 regions were amplified from genomic DNA using the immunoSEQ Assay, a bias-controlled multiplex PCR. In the authors' own workflow: The number of nucleated cells in each sample was estimated from the amplification of reference gene primers within the assay. To quantify the absolute abundance of each unique TCRbeta CDR3 rearrangement, sequence reads were collapsed and filtered. Productive Simpson clonality was computed per sample as the square root of Simpson's diversity index over productive rearrangements. TCRdb took over this immuneACCESS table, retaining in-frame rearrangements with V and J assigned. Such tables are incomplete; in checked studies, under half of the missing clones stem from an unresolved V gene, and the remainder is unexplained. The D gene and trimming were derived from the DNA, and the V and J assignments and clone size from that table. For this sample the table gives around 97,000 clones, of which approximately 90% were detected only once. About a sixth of the sample is held by the ten biggest clonotypes.

Collaborating institutions collected whole blood in K2EDTA tubes following their own protocols. For TCRbeta analysis, collaborators shipped samples in one of three forms: frozen whole blood, isolated PBMCs, or DNA extracted from either of those sample types. The sequencing sample was made of peripheral blood. The sequence was obtained from a woman older than 75 in a cohort sampled during active COVID-19.

The nucleotides read TGTGCCACCAGTGACCCTGGGACTTTTAGCTCCTACAATGAGCAGTTCTTC. Protein translation: CATSDPGTFSSYNEQFF. The rearrangement joined TRBV24-1 to TRBJ2-1, and TRBD2 may be the D gene, going by 6 matching bases. Including the terminal cysteine and phenylalanine, the CDR3 comprises 17 residues. The read is trimmed to its CDR3 DNA, 51 bases read in frame from base 1. Taken from the germline V gene, the CDR1 and CDR2 loops are KGHDR and SFDVKD. V is shortened by 4 bases, J by 0 bases, and the region joining them spans 15 bases.